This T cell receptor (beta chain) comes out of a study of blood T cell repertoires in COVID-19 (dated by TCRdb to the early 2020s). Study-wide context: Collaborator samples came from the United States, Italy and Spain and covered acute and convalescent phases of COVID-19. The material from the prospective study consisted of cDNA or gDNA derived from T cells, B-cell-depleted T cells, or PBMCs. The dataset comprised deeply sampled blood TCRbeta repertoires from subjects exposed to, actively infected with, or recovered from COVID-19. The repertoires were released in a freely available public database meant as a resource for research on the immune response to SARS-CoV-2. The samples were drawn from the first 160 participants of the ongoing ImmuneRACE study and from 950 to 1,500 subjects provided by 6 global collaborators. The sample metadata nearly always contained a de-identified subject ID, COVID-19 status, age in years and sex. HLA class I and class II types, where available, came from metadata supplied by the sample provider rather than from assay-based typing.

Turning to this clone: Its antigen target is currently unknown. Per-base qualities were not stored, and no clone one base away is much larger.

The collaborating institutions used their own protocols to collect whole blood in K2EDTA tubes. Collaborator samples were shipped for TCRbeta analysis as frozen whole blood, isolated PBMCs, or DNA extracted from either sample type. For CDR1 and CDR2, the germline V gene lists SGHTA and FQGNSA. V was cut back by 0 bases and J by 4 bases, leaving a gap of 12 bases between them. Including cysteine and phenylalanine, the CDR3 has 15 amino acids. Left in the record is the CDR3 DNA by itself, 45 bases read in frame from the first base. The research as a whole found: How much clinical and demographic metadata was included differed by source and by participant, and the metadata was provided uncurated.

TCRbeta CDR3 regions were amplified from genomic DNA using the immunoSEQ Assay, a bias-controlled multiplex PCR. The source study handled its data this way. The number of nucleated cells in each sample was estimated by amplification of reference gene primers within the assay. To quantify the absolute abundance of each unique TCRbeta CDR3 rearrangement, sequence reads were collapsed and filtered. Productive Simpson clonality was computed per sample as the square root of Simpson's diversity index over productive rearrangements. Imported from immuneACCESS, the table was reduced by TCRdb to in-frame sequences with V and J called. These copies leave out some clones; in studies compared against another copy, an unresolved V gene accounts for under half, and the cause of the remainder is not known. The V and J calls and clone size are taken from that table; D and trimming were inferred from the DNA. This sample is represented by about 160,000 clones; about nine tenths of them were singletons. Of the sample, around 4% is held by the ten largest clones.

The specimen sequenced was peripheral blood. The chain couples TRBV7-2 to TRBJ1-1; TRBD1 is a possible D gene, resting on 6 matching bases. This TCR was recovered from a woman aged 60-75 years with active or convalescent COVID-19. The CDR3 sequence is CASSLALGAATEAFF. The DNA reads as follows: TGTGCCAGCAGCTTAGCGCTGGGGGCGGCCACTGAAGCTTTCTTT.